Presented here are 30 T cell receptor beta chains from one specimen sequenced in a study of beta chain features in type 1 diabetes. cDNA synthesis used the whole RNA isolate, giving expressed TCRB sequences. Sequencing used immunoSEQ multiplex PCR; TCRdb keeps in-frame clones, though not all of them. This sample has around 180,000 clones, with about 12% found just once. Sequencing was done on a sample of central memory CD4+ T cells from blood. These receptor sequences come from a young woman in good health.

Only a few counts were recorded for this clone. The genes are TRBV4-2 and TRBJ1-5; D possibly corresponds to TRBD1 (6 bases). The CDR3 consists of 15 residues. The germline V gene encodes CDR1 LGHNA and CDR2 YNFKEQ. V was trimmed by 1 base and J by 5 bases, leaving 12 bases between them. CDR3 sequence: CASSQGWGGDQPQHF. CDR3 coding DNA: TGTGCCAGCAGCCAAGGATGGGGGGGCGATCAGCCCCAGCATTTT.

The V gene is TRBV30, the J gene TRBJ1-1; 8 nucleotides agree with TRBD1. The junction had 12 bases not matched to a gene; V was cut back by 4 bases and J by 11 bases. CDR1 and CDR2 (germline): GTSNPN, SVGIG (reference sequence). There are 13 residues in the CDR3. The CDR3 nucleotides are TGTGCCTGGATCCGTACAGGGGGAGGAGAGGCTTTCTTT. This encodes CAWIRTGGGEAFF. Using reference TRBV30 and TRBJ1-1 for the parts outside the CDR3, the full variable domain is SQTIHQWPATLVQPVGSPLSLECTVEGTSNPNLYWYRQAAGRGLQLLFYSVGIGQISSEVPQNLSASRPQDRQFILSSKKLLLSDSGFYLCAWIRTGGGEAFFGQGTRLTVV.

This clone occurred a few times. This chain joins TRBV6-5 and TRBJ2-1, with a possible D match to TRBD2 (6 bases). Trimming cost V 6 bases and J 9 bases, with 12 bases left between them. Germline-derived CDR1 and CDR2 are MNHEY and SVGAGI. CDR3 length: 12 amino acids. The CDR3 sequence is CASSKTRVEQFF. The DNA for the CDR3 is TGTGCCAGCAGCAAGACTAGGGTTGAGCAGTTCTTC.

The chain combines TRBV30 with TRBJ2-7; 11 nucleotides align to TRBD1. The trim removed 5 bases at V and 3 bases at J, leaving 6 bases unmatched. The CDR3 spans 14 residues. Per germline, CDR1 GTSNPN and CDR2 SVGIG (reference sequence). CDR3 sequence (DNA): TGTGCCTGGGACCGGACAGGGGGCTTCTACGAGCAGTACTTC. It is translated as CAWDRTGGFYEQYF.

The CDR3 nucleotides read TGCGCCAGCAGGCCGGACGGGGGTTCCACCGGGGAGCTGTTTTTT. Its protein is CASRPDGGSTGELFF. The rearrangement joins TRBV5-1 to TRBJ2-2; D perhaps matches TRBD2 (6 bases). V was cut by 5 bases and J by 4 bases, with 15 bases left in between. Germline V lookup: CDR1 SGHRS, CDR2 YFSETQ. The CDR3 loop spans 15 amino acids.

This sequence joins TRBV29-1 and TRBJ2-5; 11 bases are a match to TRBD1. Germline V gene sequence: CDR1 SQVTM, CDR2 ANQGSEA. The CDR3 runs 15 residues. After removal of 4 bases from V and 4 bases from J, the junction contained 8 bases not matched to a gene. CDR3 coding DNA: TGCAGCGTTGTAGGACAGGGGGCGGGTAGAGAGACCCAGTACTTC. This sequence encodes CSVVGQGAGRETQYF.

This clone turned up a few times. The chain recombines TRBV2 with TRBJ2-3; 7 bases line up with TRBD2. V trimming: 8 bases; J trimming: 4 bases; junction bases outside the gene matches: 12. The CDR3 contains 15 residues. Germline V gene lookup returns CDR1 SNHLY and CDR2 FYNNEI. Here the CDR3 reads CASRRAGERADTQYF. DNA of the CDR3: TGTGCCAGCCGGCGGGCGGGAGAAAGGGCAGATACGCAGTATTTT.

This clone has only a few counts. A much larger clone lies one base from this, so it may be a read error. The chain links TRBV28 to TRBJ2-1, with D uncertain. The CDR3 runs to 11 residues. The V gene lost 4 bases and the J gene lost 9 bases, with 7 bases spanning the gap. Germline CDR1 is MDHEN and CDR2 is SYDVKM. The CDR3 protein is CASSSRGEQFF. The CDR3 DNA sequence: TGTGCCAGCAGTTCCCGCGGTGAGCAGTTCTTC.

The V and J genes are TRBV10-1 and TRBJ2-7, with D hard to call. V was shortened by 4 bases and J by 1 base, with 8 bases between the two germline ends. CDR1 is WNHNN, CDR2 SYGVQD, per germline (reference sequence). The CDR3 contains 13 residues. CDR3 bases: TGCGCCAGCAGTGCCGTCCCTTCCTACGAGCAGTACTTC. Amino acid sequence: CASSAVPSYEQYF.

This sequence joins TRBV14 and TRBJ2-7; D possibly corresponds to TRBD1 (5 bases). Between the trimmed V and J ends, which lost 1 base and 2 bases, there was a span of 9 bases. This CDR3 is 14 amino acids long. CDR1 is SGHDN and CDR2 is FVKESK in the germline V gene. CDR3 sequence reads: CASSQGQGPYEQYF. CDR3 DNA: TGTGCCAGCAGCCAAGGTCAGGGTCCCTACGAGCAGTACTTC.

The chain joins TRBV30 to TRBJ2-7; a weak D match, TRBD1 (5 bases). Trimming took 2 bases from V and 1 from J, leaving 9 bases between them. Germline V CDR1 and CDR2: GTSNPN, SVGIG (reference sequence). The CDR3 is made up of 13 amino acids. The CDR3 DNA reads TGTGCCTGGAGTCGCCAGGGTTCCTACGAGCAGTACTTC. It is translated as CAWSRQGSYEQYF.

The J gene is TRBJ2-4, the V gene TRBV7-9, with D perhaps TRBD1 (6 bases). The CDR3 covers 14 residues. V was trimmed by 5 bases and J by 6 bases, leaving 14 bases between them. Germline-derived CDR1 and CDR2 are SEHNR and FQNEAQ (reference sequence). The CDR3 loop reads CASSLGQRLNIQYF. The DNA of the CDR3 is TGTGCCAGCAGCCTTGGACAGAGGTTAAACATTCAGTACTTC.

Only a few counts were recorded for this clone. The rearrangement joins TRBV5-4 to TRBJ1-2, with D tentatively TRBD1 (6 bases). Per the germline V gene, CDR1 is SGHNT and CDR2 is YYREEE (reference sequence). The V end lost 4 bases, the J end lost 0 bases, and 13 bases lay between the germline ends. The CDR3 runs 15 residues. CDR3 loop: CASSTTGGANYGYTF. In DNA, the CDR3 is TGTGCCAGCAGCACGACAGGAGGAGCTAACTATGGCTACACCTTC.

The V gene is TRBV11-1, the J gene TRBJ2-5; 9 positions match TRBD2. The CDR3 loop spans 16 amino acids. Germline values: CDR1 SGHAT, CDR2 FQDESV (reference sequence). Trimming at V came to 4 bases and at J to 2 bases, leaving 8 bases not matched to a gene. The CDR3 region is CASSSPAGGGQETQYF. DNA for the CDR3: TGTGCCAGCAGCTCTCCAGCGGGAGGCGGACAAGAGACCCAGTACTTC.

The chain is built from TRBV25-1 and TRBJ2-7; maybe TRBD1 (5 bases). Germline-derived CDR1 and CDR2 are MGHDK and SYGVNS. CDR3 length: 14 residues. The ends were cut back, 8 bases at V and 2 bases at J, with 16 bases in the middle. The CDR3 sequence is CASAQQGVAYEQYF. DNA for the CDR3: TGTGCCAGCGCCCAACAAGGGGTCGCCTACGAGCAGTACTTC.

This clone turned up a few times. This chain joins TRBV28 and TRBJ2-7; 11 nucleotides match TRBD1. The J segment lost 5 bases and the V segment lost 3 bases, leaving 3 bases of the junction unmatched. Looked up from germline, CDR1 is MDHEN and CDR2 is SYDVKM. This CDR3 region has 14 residues. CDR3 loop: CASSFGQGANEQYF. The CDR3 DNA is TGTGCCAGCAGTTTCGGACAGGGGGCTAACGAGCAGTACTTC.

Comment on this clone: A junction boundary mismatches the germline segment, possibly from a read error. The V call is TRBV7-9, the J call TRBJ1-5, with D unresolved. This CDR3 has 14 amino acids. Per the germline V gene, CDR1 is SEHNR and CDR2 is FQNEAQ (reference sequence). The CDR3 region has the DNA TGCGCCAGCAGCCAAGAGGTGGCGGGGCAGCCCCAGCATTTT. Its translation: CASSQEVAGQPQHF. Based on the CDR3 plus reference TRBV7-9 and TRBJ1-5, the full variable domain is DTGVSQNPRHKITKRGQNVTFRCDPISEHNRLYWYRQTLGQGPEFLTYFQNEAQLEKSRLLSDRFSAERPKGSFSTLEIQRTEQGDSAMYLCASSQEVAGQPQHFGDGTRLSIL.

This clone was observed a handful of times. The rearrangement uses TRBV4-3 and TRBJ1-2; D is undetermined. The CDR3 is 13 amino acids. Deletions cut 1 base from V and 4 bases from J, with 7 bases between. The germline CDR1 and CDR2 sequences are LGHNA and YSLEER. CDR3 in DNA: TGCGCCAGCAGCCAAGGCCCCGGCTATGGCTACACCTTC. It encodes CASSQGPGYGYTF.

The chain recombines TRBV29-1 with TRBJ1-1, with 12 positions matching TRBD1. Germline V gene lookup returns CDR1 SQVTM and CDR2 ANQGSEA. The junction had 14 bases not matched to a gene; V was cut back by 7 bases and J by 5 bases. The CDR3 covers 16 residues. The CDR3 sequence is CSAGGQGARVRTEAFF. The CDR3 DNA reads as TGCAGCGCTGGGGGACAGGGGGCAAGAGTAAGGACTGAAGCTTTCTTT. The variable domain in full, with the rest retrieved from reference TRBV29-1 and TRBJ1-1, is SAVISQKPSRDICQRGTSLTIQCQVDSQVTMMFWYRQQPGQSLTLIATANQGSEATYESGFVIDKFPISRPNLTFSTLTVSNMSPEDSSIYLCSAGGQGARVRTEAFFGQGTRLTVV.

Only a few counts were recorded for this clone. V usage is TRBV14 and J usage is TRBJ2-7, with 7 bases lining up with TRBD2. Germline-derived CDR1 and CDR2 are SGHDN and FVKESK. V dropped 6 bases and J dropped 4; count of bases not matched to a gene: 9. CDR3 length equals 14 residues. This CDR3 reads CASRRGLPPYEQYF. CDR3 bases: TGTGCCAGCAGACGGGGACTACCTCCTTACGAGCAGTACTTC. Looking up the rest from reference TRBV14 and TRBJ2-7 gives the full variable domain: EAGVTQFPSHSVIEKGQTVTLRCDPISGHDNLYWYRRVMGKEIKFLLHFVKESKQDESGMPNNRFLAERTGGTYSTLKVQPAELEDSGVYFCASRRGLPPYEQYFGPGTRLTVT.

Of note for this clone: The sample contains more than one DNA sequence encoding this CDR3. The V and J genes are TRBV10-3 and TRBJ1-1, with a tentative D call TRBD1 (6 bases). The germline V gene encodes CDR1 ENHRY and CDR2 SYGVKD. With 2 bases removed from V and 0 bases from J, the gap between germline ends came to 10 bases. The CDR3 consists of 15 residues. CDR3 sequence reads: CAISEPRQVNTEAFF. The CDR3 coding sequence is TGTGCCATCAGTGAGCCGAGACAGGTGAACACTGAAGCTTTCTTT.

V and J are TRBV7-2 and TRBJ2-3, with a possible D match to TRBD1 (5 bases). The CDR3 length is 13 residues. The germline V gene encodes CDR1 SGHTA and CDR2 FQGNSA. Trimming shortened V by 5 bases and J by 5 bases, and 11 bases separated the two germline ends. As DNA, the CDR3 is TGTGCCAGCAGCCGCCTGGGGCTAGATACGCAGTATTTT. Translated: CASSRLGLDTQYF.

The chain is built from TRBV7-2 and TRBJ2-5; D is perhaps TRBD1 (7 bases). Germline V CDR1 and CDR2: SGHTA, FQGNSA. The CDR3 sequence is 15 residues long. V lost 7 bases to trimming and J lost 4 bases, with 19 bases between them. The CDR3 nucleotides read TGTGCCAGCAACTCTGGAGGGGGCTATCTAGAGACCCAGTACTTC. It encodes CASNSGGGYLETQYF. The full variable domain, its missing parts supplied by reference TRBV7-2 and TRBJ2-5, is GAGVSQSPSNKVTEKGKDVELRCDPISGHTALYWYRQSLGQGLEFLIYFQGNSAPDKSGLPSDRFSAERTGGSVSTLTIQRTQQEDSAVYLCASNSGGGYLETQYFGPGTRLLVL.

The V call is TRBV4-3, the J call TRBJ2-3; D remains unclear. Germline CDR1 is LGHNA and CDR2 is YSLEER. With 0 bases removed from V and 2 bases from J, the gap between germline ends came to 3 bases. This CDR3 has 13 residues. The CDR3 region is CASSQDHTDTQYF. The CDR3 DNA reads as TGCGCCAGCAGCCAAGATCACACAGATACGCAGTATTTT.

The gene calls are TRBV27 and TRBJ1-1, with TRBD1 as a possible D gene (5 bases). The germline CDR1 and CDR2 sequences are MNHEY and SMNVEV (reference sequence). Trimming took off 1 base at V and 2 bases at J, with 17 bases between the two ends. The CDR3 totals 17 residues. In DNA, the CDR3 is TGTGCCAGCAGTTTATTTGGCCGTCAGGGAAAAAACACTGAAGCTTTCTTT. Protein product: CASSLFGRQGKNTEAFF.

This clone was counted between two and nine times. V usage is TRBV18 and J usage is TRBJ2-5; D unresolved. The CDR3 is 14 residues long. Germline-derived CDR1 and CDR2 are KGHSH and LQKENI. V lost 3 bases and J 4 bases, leaving 12 bases between the germline ends. The CDR3 loop is CASSPAIMVETQYF. The CDR3 nucleotides are TGTGCCAGCTCACCTGCGATAATGGTAGAGACCCAGTACTTC. The full variable domain, rest sourced from reference TRBV18 and TRBJ2-5, is NAGVMQNPRHLVRRRGQEARLRCSPMKGHSHVYWYRQLPEEGLKFMVYLQKENIIDESGMPKERFSAEFPKEGPSILRIQQVVRGDSAAYFCASSPAIMVETQYFGPGTRLLVL.

This clone was detected a few times. V usage is TRBV29-1 and J usage is TRBJ1-2; D gene ambiguous. Per germline, CDR1 SQVTM and CDR2 ANQGSEA. The CDR3 is 15 amino acids. Trimming took 6 bases from V and 0 from J, leaving 17 bases between them. The CDR3, as DNA: TGCAGCGTGTTCCCCAGCCCGGGTTCTAACTATGGCTACACCTTC. This codes for CSVFPSPGSNYGYTF.

The chain combines TRBV7-3 with TRBJ1-2, with D possibly TRBD1 on 5 matching bases. Trimming took 1 base from V and 1 from J, leaving 7 bases between them. The V gene's germline CDR1 is SGHTA and CDR2 FQGTGA. CDR3 length: 14 residues. The CDR3 DNA sequence: TGTGCCAGCAGCTTAATGGGGCATAACTATGGCTACACCTTC. This encodes CASSLMGHNYGYTF.

In this sample, this clone turned up a few times. V is TRBV27 and J is TRBJ2-1, with 8 bases identical to TRBD2. The CDR3 covers 20 residues. Germline trimming cut 6 bases from V and 3 bases from J; bases unmatched to any gene: 22. Germline V lookup: CDR1 MNHEY, CDR2 SMNVEV (reference sequence). CDR3 in amino acids: CASRPRGAGGGSPIYNEQFF. The CDR3 DNA sequence: TGTGCCAGCAGACCCCGGGGGGCGGGGGGCGGGAGCCCTATCTACAATGAGCAGTTCTTC.

This clone was seen a few times. The CDR3 region has the DNA TGTGCCAGCAGTTTCGGGGGGCGAGGGGCCAACGTCCTGACTTTC. It specifies CASSFGGRGANVLTF. This chain connects TRBV6-5 to TRBJ2-6; D is perhaps TRBD2 (7 bases). The CDR3 is made up of 15 amino acids. The germline V gene has CDR1 MNHEY and CDR2 SVGAGI. The ends were cut back, 4 bases at V and 4 bases at J, with 11 bases in the middle.